The T cell receptor (beta chain) under discussion was sequenced for a study of shared clonotypes between healthy human individuals. Study-wide background: Per-donor plates numbered three CD4 naive, three CD4 memory, two CD8 naive and one CD8 memory.

Only Caucasian adults living in Nashville, Tennessee served as donors. CD4+ cells yielded CD45RA+ naive and CD45RA-negative memory subsets. The repertoire was sequenced with immunoSEQ multiplex PCR; TCRdb's copy has only in-frame clones and lacks some. The sample consists of more than 1.2 million clones, about 98.5% of them appearing once. The germline gives CDR1 MNHNS, CDR2 SASEGT. This CDR3 region has 12 residues. Trimming removed 7 bases from V and 6 bases from J, with 13 bases in between. The TCR originated in a man aged 30 to 39 in good health. This chain uses TRBV6-1 with TRBJ2-7; D is possibly TRBD2 (6 bases). What was sequenced was naive CD4+ T cells sorted from blood. The subset was: CD45RA+ positively selected. This CDR3 is CASTWSGGEQYF. CDR3 sequence (DNA): TGTGCCAGCACGTGGTCCGGGGGCGAGCAGTACTTC.